This entry concerns a single TCR beta chain. Its antigen is still unknown. PCR involved 60 Vbeta and 13 Jbeta primers. The protocol was immunoSEQ multiplex PCR, while the TCRdb copy is restricted to in-frame clones and leaves out a portion. The table has 180,000 or so clones, approximately 83% seen once. These data belong to a study of cytomegalovirus exposure and HLA in healthy donors. Findings and limits, study-wide: The dataset shows that most TCR sequences were rare, while some public TCRs occurred in many donors.

This CDR3 is built from 15 residues. Germline CDR1 MNHEY, CDR2 SVGAGI. V lost 6 bases, J lost 3 bases, and 18 bases lay in between. V is TRBV6-5 and J is TRBJ2-7, with TRBD1 as a possible D gene (6 bases). Material: PBMCs. The origin of this receptor is a man aged 18 to 30 in good health and CMV-seropositive. The DNA of the CDR3 is TGTGCCAGCAGCCCAGGGGACCGTCCAGTCTACGAGCAGTACTTC. This encodes CASSPGDRPVYEQYF.